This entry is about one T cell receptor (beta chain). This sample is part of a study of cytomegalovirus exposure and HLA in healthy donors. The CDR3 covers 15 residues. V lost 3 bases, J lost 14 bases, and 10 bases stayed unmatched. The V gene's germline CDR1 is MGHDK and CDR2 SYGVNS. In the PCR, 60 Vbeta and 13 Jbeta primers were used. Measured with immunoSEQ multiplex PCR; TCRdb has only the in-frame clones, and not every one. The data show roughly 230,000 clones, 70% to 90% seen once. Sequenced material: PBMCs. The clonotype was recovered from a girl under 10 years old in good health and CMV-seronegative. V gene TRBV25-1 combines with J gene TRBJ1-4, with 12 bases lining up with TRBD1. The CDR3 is CASSDLGTGGKQLFF. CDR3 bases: TGTGCCAGCAGTGACTTAGGGACAGGGGGCAAACAGCTGTTTTTT.